This T cell receptor beta chain was identified during a study of CD8 T cells in ankylosing spondylitis. General study points: Disease-associated clones were CD8+ and fairly uncommon in peripheral blood. A motif in TCR beta, a set of about 8 highly homologous variants, appeared characteristic of ankylosing spondylitis blood. Some motif variants had been reported before (in reactive arthritis synovial fluid and blood). Disease-linked clones reportedly showed significant enrichment in matched ankylosing spondylitis synovial fluid.

Libraries of TCR beta came from quantitative 5'-RACE with molecular barcodes. TCRdb fed the 5' RACE reads into MiXCR, producing one record per CDR3 protein. The sample has 750,000 to 850,000 distinct CDR3 sequences; 10% to 15% are singletons. As for this clonotype: What it binds is not known.

The CDR3 loop spans 16 amino acids. V was pared by 4 bases and J by 2 bases, with 16 bases between. Looked up from germline, CDR1 is SGDLS and CDR2 is YYNGEE. The TCR was taken from a male donor with ankylosing spondylitis. The specimen was blood, either unsorted or a sorted T cell fraction (not recorded which). The chain links TRBV9 to TRBJ1-5; TRBD1 is a possible D gene (5 bases). Here the CDR3 DNA reads TGTGCCAGCAGCCCAGGCCAGGGTGATCGCAATCAGCCCCAGCATTTT. As protein: CASSPGQGDRNQPQHF.